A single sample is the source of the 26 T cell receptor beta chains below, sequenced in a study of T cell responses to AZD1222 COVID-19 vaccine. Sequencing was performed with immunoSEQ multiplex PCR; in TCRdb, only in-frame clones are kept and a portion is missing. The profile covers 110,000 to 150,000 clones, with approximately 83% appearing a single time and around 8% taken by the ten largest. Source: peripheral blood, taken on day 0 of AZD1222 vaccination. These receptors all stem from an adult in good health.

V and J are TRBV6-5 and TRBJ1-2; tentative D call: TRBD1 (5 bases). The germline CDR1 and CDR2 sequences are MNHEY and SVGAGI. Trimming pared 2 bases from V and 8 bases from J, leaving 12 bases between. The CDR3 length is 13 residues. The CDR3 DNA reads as TGTGCCAGCAGTTACAGGCTAGGGGCCGGCTACACCTTC. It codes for CASSYRLGAGYTF.

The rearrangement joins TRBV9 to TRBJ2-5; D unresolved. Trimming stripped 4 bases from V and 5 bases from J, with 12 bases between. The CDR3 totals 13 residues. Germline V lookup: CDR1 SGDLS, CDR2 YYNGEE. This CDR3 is CASSLAASETQYF. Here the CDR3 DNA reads TGTGCCAGCAGCCTGGCAGCCAGCGAGACCCAGTACTTC.

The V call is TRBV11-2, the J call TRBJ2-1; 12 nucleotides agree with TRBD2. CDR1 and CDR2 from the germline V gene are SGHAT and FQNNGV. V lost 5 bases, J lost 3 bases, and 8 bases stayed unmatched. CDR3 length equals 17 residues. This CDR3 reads CASSPVLAGGFYNEQFF. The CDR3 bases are TGTGCCAGCAGCCCCGTTCTAGCGGGAGGGTTCTACAATGAGCAGTTCTTC.

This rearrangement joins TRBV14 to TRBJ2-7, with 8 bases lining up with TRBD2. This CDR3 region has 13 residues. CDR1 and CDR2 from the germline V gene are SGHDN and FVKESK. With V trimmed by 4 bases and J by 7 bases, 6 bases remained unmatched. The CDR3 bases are TGTGCCAGCAGCCTGAGCGGGAGAGGGGAGCAGTACTTC. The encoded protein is CASSLSGRGEQYF.

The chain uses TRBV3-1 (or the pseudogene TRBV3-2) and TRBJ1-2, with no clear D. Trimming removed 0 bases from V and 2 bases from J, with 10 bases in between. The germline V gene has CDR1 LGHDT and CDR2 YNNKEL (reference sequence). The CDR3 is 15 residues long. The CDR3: CASSQDWALNYGYTF. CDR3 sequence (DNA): TGTGCCAGCAGCCAAGACTGGGCCTTGAACTATGGCTACACCTTC.

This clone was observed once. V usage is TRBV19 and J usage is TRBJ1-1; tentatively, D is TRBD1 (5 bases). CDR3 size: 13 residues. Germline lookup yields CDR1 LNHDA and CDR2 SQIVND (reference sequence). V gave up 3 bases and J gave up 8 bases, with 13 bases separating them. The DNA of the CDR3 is TGTGCCAGTAGTATCCCACAGGCCCTGGAAGCTTTCTTT. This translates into CASSIPQALEAFF.

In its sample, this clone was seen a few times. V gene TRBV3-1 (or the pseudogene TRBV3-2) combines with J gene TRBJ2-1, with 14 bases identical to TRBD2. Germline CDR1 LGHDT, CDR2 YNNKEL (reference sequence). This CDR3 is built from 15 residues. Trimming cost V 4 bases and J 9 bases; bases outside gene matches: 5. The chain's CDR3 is CASSPRTSGGSEQFF. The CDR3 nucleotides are TGTGCCAGCAGCCCTAGGACTAGCGGGGGGAGTGAGCAGTTCTTC.

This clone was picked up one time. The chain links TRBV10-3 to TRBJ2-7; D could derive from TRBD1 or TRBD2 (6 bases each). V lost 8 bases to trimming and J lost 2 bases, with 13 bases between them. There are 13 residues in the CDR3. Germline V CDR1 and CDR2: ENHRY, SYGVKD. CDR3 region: CAIGGQPPYEQYF. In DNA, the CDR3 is TGTGCCATCGGGGGGCAACCACCCTACGAGCAGTACTTC.

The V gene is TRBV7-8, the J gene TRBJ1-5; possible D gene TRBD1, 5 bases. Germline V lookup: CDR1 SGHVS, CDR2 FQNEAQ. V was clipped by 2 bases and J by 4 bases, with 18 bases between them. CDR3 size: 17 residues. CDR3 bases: TGTGCCAGCAGCTTACCTTGGGGACTGGAGGGTAATCAGCCCCAGCATTTT. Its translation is CASSLPWGLEGNQPQHF. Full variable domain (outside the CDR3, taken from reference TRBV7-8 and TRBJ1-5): GAGVSQSPRYKVAKRGQDVALRCDPISGHVSLFWYQQALGQGPEFLTYFQNEAQLDKSGLPSDRFFAERPEGSVSTLKIQRTQQEDSAVYLCASSLPWGLEGNQPQHFGDGTRLSIL.

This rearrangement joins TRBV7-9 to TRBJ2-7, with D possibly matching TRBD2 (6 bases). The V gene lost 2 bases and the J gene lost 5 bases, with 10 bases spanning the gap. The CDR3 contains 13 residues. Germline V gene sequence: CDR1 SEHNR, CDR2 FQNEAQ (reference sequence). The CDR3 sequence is CASSLNGGNEQYF. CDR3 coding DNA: TGTGCCAGCAGCTTAAATGGCGGGAACGAGCAGTACTTC.

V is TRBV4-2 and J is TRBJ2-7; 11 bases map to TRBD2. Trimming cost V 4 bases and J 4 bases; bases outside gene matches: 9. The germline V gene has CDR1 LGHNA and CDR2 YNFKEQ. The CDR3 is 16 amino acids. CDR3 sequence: CASSLSLAGGPYEQYF. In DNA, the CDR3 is TGTGCCAGCAGCCTTTCCTTAGCGGGGGGGCCTTACGAGCAGTACTTC.

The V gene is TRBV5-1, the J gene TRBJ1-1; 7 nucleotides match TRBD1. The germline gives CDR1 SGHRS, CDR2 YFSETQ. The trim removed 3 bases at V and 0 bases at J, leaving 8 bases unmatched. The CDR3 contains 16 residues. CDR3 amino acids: CASSSSGTDMNTEAFF. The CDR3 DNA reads TGCGCCAGCAGCTCTTCCGGGACAGACATGAACACTGAAGCTTTCTTT.

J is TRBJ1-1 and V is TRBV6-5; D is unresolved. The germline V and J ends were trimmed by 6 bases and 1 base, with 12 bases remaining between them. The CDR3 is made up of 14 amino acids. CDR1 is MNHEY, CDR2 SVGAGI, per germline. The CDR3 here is CASSRLRQNTEAFF. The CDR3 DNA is TGTGCCAGCAGCAGACTAAGACAGAACACTGAAGCTTTCTTT.

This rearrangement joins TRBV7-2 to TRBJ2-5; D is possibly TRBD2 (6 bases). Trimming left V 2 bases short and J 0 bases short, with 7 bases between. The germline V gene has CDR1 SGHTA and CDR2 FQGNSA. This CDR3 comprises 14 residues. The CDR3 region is CASSLRGNQETQYF. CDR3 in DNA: TGTGCCAGCAGCTTACGGGGGAACCAAGAGACCCAGTACTTC.

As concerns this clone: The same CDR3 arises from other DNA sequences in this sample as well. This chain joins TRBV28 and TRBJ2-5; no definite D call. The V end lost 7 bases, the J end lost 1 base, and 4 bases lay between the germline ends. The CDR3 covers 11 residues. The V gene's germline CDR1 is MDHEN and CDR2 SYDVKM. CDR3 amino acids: CASTPQETQYF. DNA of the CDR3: TGTGCCAGCACCCCCCAAGAGACCCAGTACTTC. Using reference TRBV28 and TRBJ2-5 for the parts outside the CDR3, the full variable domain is DVKVTQSSRYLVKRTGEKVFLECVQDMDHENMFWYRQDPGLGLRLIYFSYDVKMKEKGDIPEGYSVSREKKERFSLILESASTNQTSMYLCASTPQETQYFGPGTRLLVL.

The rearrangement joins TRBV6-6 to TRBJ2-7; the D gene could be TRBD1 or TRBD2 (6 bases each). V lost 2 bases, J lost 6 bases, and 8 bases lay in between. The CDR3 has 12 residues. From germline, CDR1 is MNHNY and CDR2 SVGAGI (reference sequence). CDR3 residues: CASSYTGAEQYF. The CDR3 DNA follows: TGTGCCAGCAGTTACACGGGGGCCGAGCAGTACTTC.

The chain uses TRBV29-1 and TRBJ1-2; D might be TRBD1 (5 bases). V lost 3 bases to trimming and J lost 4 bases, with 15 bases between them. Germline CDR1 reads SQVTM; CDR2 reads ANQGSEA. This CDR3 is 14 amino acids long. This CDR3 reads CSVEGLTETYGYTF. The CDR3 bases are TGCAGCGTTGAGGGGCTTACAGAGACCTATGGCTACACCTTC.

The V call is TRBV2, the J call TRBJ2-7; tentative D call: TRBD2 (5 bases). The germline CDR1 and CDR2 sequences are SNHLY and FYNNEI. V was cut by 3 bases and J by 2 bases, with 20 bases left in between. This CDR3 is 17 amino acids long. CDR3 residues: CASSETGWGASTYEQYF. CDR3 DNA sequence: TGTGCCAGCAGTGAGACCGGGTGGGGAGCATCAACCTACGAGCAGTACTTC.

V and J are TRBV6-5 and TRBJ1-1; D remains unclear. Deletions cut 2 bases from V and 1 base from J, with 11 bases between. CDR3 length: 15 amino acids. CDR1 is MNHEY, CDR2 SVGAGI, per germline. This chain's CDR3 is CASSYLPTGNTEAFF. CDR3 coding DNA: TGTGCCAGCAGTTACCTACCGACGGGGAACACTGAAGCTTTCTTT.

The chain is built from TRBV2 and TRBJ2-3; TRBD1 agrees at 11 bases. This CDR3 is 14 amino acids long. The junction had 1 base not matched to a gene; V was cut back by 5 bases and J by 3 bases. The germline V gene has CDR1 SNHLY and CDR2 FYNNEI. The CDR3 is CASSRDRGTDTQYF. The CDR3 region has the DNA TGTGCCAGCAGTCGGGACAGGGGGACAGATACGCAGTATTTT. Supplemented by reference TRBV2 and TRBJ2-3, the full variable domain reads EPEVTQTPSHQVTQMGQEVILRCVPISNHLYFYWYRQILGQKVEFLVSFYNNEISEKSEIFDDQFSVERPDGSNFTLKIRSTKLEDSAMYFCASSRDRGTDTQYFGPGTRLTVL.

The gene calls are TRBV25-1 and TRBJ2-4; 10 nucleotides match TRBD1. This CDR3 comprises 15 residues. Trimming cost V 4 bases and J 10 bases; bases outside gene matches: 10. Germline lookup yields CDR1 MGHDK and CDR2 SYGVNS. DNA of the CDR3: TGTGCCAGCAGTGCGGGGACAGGGGTCTTTCGTATTCAGTACTTC. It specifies CASSAGTGVFRIQYF.

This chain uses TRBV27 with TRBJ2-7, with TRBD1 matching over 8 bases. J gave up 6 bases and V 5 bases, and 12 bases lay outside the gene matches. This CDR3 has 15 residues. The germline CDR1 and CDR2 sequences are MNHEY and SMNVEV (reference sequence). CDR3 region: CASSTRTDRGSEQYF. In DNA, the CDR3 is TGTGCCAGCAGTACCCGAACTGACAGGGGCAGCGAGCAGTACTTC.

CDR3 sequence (DNA): TGTGCCAGCAGCGTAGTTCCCGAAATGGGACAGGGGGTGAGTGAAGCTTTCTTT. Translation gives CASSVVPEMGQGVSEAFF. The chain links TRBV9 to TRBJ1-1; 11 bases line up with TRBD1. The CDR3 is 18 residues long. Germline lookup yields CDR1 SGDLS and CDR2 YYNGEE. V shed 0 bases and J 7 bases; nucleotides not matched to a gene: 14.

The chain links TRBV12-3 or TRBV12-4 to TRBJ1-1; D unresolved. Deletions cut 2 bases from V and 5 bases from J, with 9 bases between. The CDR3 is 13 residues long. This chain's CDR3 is CASSLSERTEAFF. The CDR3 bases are TGTGCCAGCAGTTTAAGTGAGAGAACTGAAGCTTTCTTT.

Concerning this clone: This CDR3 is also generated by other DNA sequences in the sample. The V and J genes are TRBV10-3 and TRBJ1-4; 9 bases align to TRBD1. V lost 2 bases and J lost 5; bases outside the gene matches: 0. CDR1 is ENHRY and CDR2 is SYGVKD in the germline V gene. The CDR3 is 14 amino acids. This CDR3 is CAISEGQGNEKLFF. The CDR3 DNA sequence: TGTGCCATCAGTGAGGGACAGGGGAATGAAAAACTGTTTTTT.

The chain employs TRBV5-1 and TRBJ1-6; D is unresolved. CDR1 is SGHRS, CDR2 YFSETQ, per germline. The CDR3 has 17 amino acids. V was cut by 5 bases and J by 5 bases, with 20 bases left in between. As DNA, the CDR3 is TGCGCCAGCAGACCCGCCTTTGGAGCGCGGCATAATTCACCCCTCCACTTT. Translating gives CASRPAFGARHNSPLHF.